The 27 T cell receptor beta chains presented below share a single source sample, sequenced in a study of T cell responses to AZD1222 COVID-19 vaccine. Some clones are missing from TCRdb's copy, which holds only in-frame ones; the method was immunoSEQ multiplex PCR. The repertoire includes some 130,000 clones, about nine tenths of them detected once, and 2.4% sits in the top ten. The sequences come from peripheral blood, collected on day 0 of AZD1222 vaccination. These receptors all come from an adult in good health.

The chain couples TRBV12-3 or TRBV12-4 to TRBJ1-5; weak D call: TRBD1 (6 bases). V lost 5 bases and J 6 bases, leaving 11 bases between the germline ends. This CDR3 has 13 residues. The CDR3 nucleotides are TGTGCCAGCAGTCTCACAGGGAGTCAGCCCCAGCATTTT. It specifies CASSLTGSQPQHF.

The chain uses TRBV9 and TRBJ2-7; tentatively, D is TRBD1 (6 bases). CDR3 length equals 13 residues. Trimming cost V 0 bases and J 6 bases, with 10 bases left between them. CDR1 is SGDLS, CDR2 YYNGEE, per germline. CDR3 nucleotide sequence: TGTGCCAGCAGCGTAGTGGGGGCGGGCGAGCAGTACTTC. Protein product: CASSVVGAGEQYF.

The chain has TRBV19 and TRBJ2-2, with D tentatively TRBD1 (5 bases). Trimming cost V 5 bases and J 0 bases, with 16 bases left between them. This CDR3 is built from 17 residues. CDR1 and CDR2 from the germline V gene are LNHDA and SQIVND (reference sequence). CDR3 bases: TGTGCCAGTAGTCCCCAAGGGGTGTCGGCGAACACCGGGGAGCTGTTTTTT. As protein: CASSPQGVSANTGELFF.

The CDR3 is CARSRLLQGHQPQHF. For the CDR3, the DNA is TGTGCCAGAAGCCGCCTGCTCCAGGGCCATCAGCCCCAGCATTTT. V is TRBV5-3 and J is TRBJ1-5; D perhaps matches TRBD1 (5 bases). TRBV5-3 belongs to the ORF category, with a function that is uncertain. The CDR3 sequence is 15 residues long. Trimming stripped 4 bases from V and 5 bases from J, with 16 bases between.

The chain uses TRBV28 and TRBJ2-7, with 12 positions matching TRBD2. The trim removed 8 bases at V and 0 bases at J, leaving 17 bases unmatched. Germline CDR1 and CDR2: MDHEN and SYDVKM. The CDR3 runs to 19 residues. The CDR3 nucleotides are TGTGCCAGCCCTCCACGTCGGGCTAGCGGGAGGGAGAGCTCCTACGAGCAGTACTTC. It specifies CASPPRRASGRESSYEQYF.

The chain joins TRBV7-8 to TRBJ2-1; 9 bases are shared with TRBD1. Trimming removed 5 bases from V and 1 base from J; junction bases left unmatched: 6. The CDR3 totals 16 residues. Looked up from germline, CDR1 is SGHVS and CDR2 is FQNEAQ. The CDR3 sequence is CASSGLTGGSYNEQFF. CDR3 in DNA: TGTGCCAGCAGCGGACTGACAGGGGGTTCCTACAATGAGCAGTTCTTC.

This clone was seen a single time. The chain recombines TRBV28 with TRBJ1-1, with a weak D call TRBD1 (5 bases). The CDR3 totals 17 residues. V gave up 5 bases and J gave up 1 base, with 20 bases separating them. In germline, CDR1 is MDHEN, CDR2 SYDVKM. Here the CDR3 DNA reads TGTGCCAGCAGTCACGGTGGGGCACGCCTGACGAACACTGAAGCTTTCTTT. Its protein is CASSHGGARLTNTEAFF.

This clone was seen once. This sequence joins TRBV7-8 and TRBJ1-2; TRBD1 matches at 11 bases. Germline CDR1 and CDR2: SGHVS and FQNEAQ. Trimming removed 1 base from V and 5 bases from J; junction bases left unmatched: 6. This CDR3 has 16 amino acids. In DNA form, the CDR3 reads TGTGCCAGCAGCTTAGGGACAGGGGGCGTTGGTTATGGCTACACCTTC. Translating it yields CASSLGTGGVGYGYTF. The entire variable domain, with the rest obtained from reference TRBV7-8 and TRBJ1-2, is as follows: GAGVSQSPRYKVAKRGQDVALRCDPISGHVSLFWYQQALGQGPEFLTYFQNEAQLDKSGLPSDRFFAERPEGSVSTLKIQRTQQEDSAVYLCASSLGTGGVGYGYTFGSGTRLTVV.

The chain has TRBV3-1 (or the pseudogene TRBV3-2) and TRBJ2-7; D perhaps matches TRBD2 (7 bases). Per germline, CDR1 LGHDT and CDR2 YNNKEL (reference sequence). The V gene lost 0 bases and the J gene lost 5 bases, with 20 bases spanning the gap. The CDR3 covers 17 residues. The CDR3 nucleotides read TGTGCCAGCAGCCAAGATAGGGGGGGGCTAGCCCCGGACGAGCAGTACTTC. Its protein is CASSQDRGGLAPDEQYF.

The V gene is TRBV30, the J gene TRBJ1-2; 9 bases line up with TRBD1. Germline V CDR1 and CDR2: GTSNPN, SVGIG (reference sequence). V shed 5 bases and J 8 bases; nucleotides not matched to a gene: 9. The CDR3 sequence is 13 residues long. CDR3 sequence (DNA): TGTGCCTGGGGCCTGGGACAGGGTGGGGGCTACACCTTC. Amino acids: CAWGLGQGGGYTF.

V gene TRBV28 combines with J gene TRBJ1-5; possibly TRBD1 for D (5 bases). CDR3 size: 15 residues. V lost 3 bases to trimming and J lost 6 bases, with 15 bases between them. Germline lookup yields CDR1 MDHEN and CDR2 SYDVKM. CDR3: CASSFLTGPVQPQHF. The CDR3 bases are TGTGCCAGCAGTTTCCTCACGGGGCCGGTTCAGCCCCAGCATTTT. Looking up the rest from reference TRBV28 and TRBJ1-5 gives the full variable domain: DVKVTQSSRYLVKRTGEKVFLECVQDMDHENMFWYRQDPGLGLRLIYFSYDVKMKEKGDIPEGYSVSREKKERFSLILESASTNQTSMYLCASSFLTGPVQPQHFGDGTRLSIL.

This clone turned up a few times. The CDR3 nucleotides are TGTGCCAGCAGTATCTTCCGGGACTCTGGAAACACCATATATTTT. Its protein product is CASSIFRDSGNTIYF. The chain couples TRBV6-5 to TRBJ1-3; D gene uncertain. Germline V gene lookup returns CDR1 MNHEY and CDR2 SVGAGI. The CDR3 extends over 15 amino acids. The V gene lost 5 bases and the J gene lost 0 bases, with 11 bases spanning the gap.

The gene calls are TRBV24-1 and TRBJ2-2, with unresolved D. The germline V gene encodes CDR1 KGHDR and CDR2 SFDVKD. V dropped 4 bases and J dropped 0 bases, with 8 bases sitting between them. This CDR3 region has 15 residues. CDR3 sequence: CATSELAPNTGELFF. CDR3 nucleotide sequence: TGTGCCACCAGTGAGCTCGCCCCGAACACCGGGGAGCTGTTTTTT.

The rearrangement links TRBV6-5 to TRBJ1-6; tentative D call: TRBD1 (5 bases). Trimming left V 5 bases short and J 10 bases short, with 18 bases between. Germline V gives CDR1 MNHEY, CDR2 SVGAGI. This CDR3 region has 15 residues. CDR3 sequence: CASSPLGGTGSPLHF. In DNA form, the CDR3 reads TGTGCCAGCAGTCCCCTGGGGGGAACAGGATCACCCCTCCACTTT.

V and J are TRBV19 and TRBJ1-4; no clear D. Germline CDR1 is LNHDA and CDR2 is SQIVND (reference sequence). The CDR3 contains 14 residues. V shed 6 bases and J shed 7 bases, with 15 bases lying between them. The CDR3 nucleotides read TGTGCCAGTAGATTGAGCCCGGTGGGTGAAAAACTGTTTTTT. Encoded protein: CASRLSPVGEKLFF.

This rearrangement joins TRBV5-4 to TRBJ1-2; 12 nucleotides align to TRBD1. J lost 5 bases, V lost 4 bases, and 9 bases had no gene match. This CDR3 region has 16 residues. Germline V lookup: CDR1 SGHNT, CDR2 YYREEE (reference sequence). The CDR3 DNA follows: TGTGCCAGCAGCCCCGGGACAGGGGGCGGTGGGTATGGCTACACCTTC. Its translation is CASSPGTGGGGYGYTF.

The genes are TRBV30 and TRBJ1-3; the D gene is possibly TRBD1 (5 bases). V gave up 1 base and J gave up 0 bases, with 22 bases separating them. The CDR3 has 19 residues. Germline CDR1 is GTSNPN and CDR2 is SVGIG (reference sequence). The CDR3 DNA follows: TGTGCCTGGAGTGAATTCGGAGGGGCCCTGATAACCTCTGGAAACACCATATATTTT. Protein: CAWSEFGGALITSGNTIYF.

This chain uses TRBV5-4 with TRBJ2-7; 10 nucleotides line up with TRBD2. The CDR3 loop spans 16 amino acids. The germline CDR1 and CDR2 sequences are SGHNT and YYREEE (reference sequence). V shed 7 bases and J 1 base; nucleotides not matched to a gene: 11. The CDR3 sequence is CASPNNGTSESYEQYF. In nucleotides, the CDR3 is TGTGCCAGCCCCAATAACGGGACTAGCGAATCCTACGAGCAGTACTTC.

The genes are TRBV6-1 and TRBJ1-1; D is possibly TRBD1 (5 bases). Between the trimmed V and J ends, which lost 2 bases and 0 bases, there was a span of 10 bases. Germline lookup yields CDR1 MNHNS and CDR2 SASEGT. This CDR3 contains 15 residues. The CDR3 DNA follows: TGTGCCAGCAGTGAATATCCAGGGCTGAACACTGAAGCTTTCTTT. Amino acids: CASSEYPGLNTEAFF.

This chain uses TRBV19 with TRBJ1-1, with TRBD1 matching over 8 bases. Unmatched junction bases numbered 6, after V lost 7 bases and J lost 5 bases. CDR1 and CDR2 from the germline V gene are LNHDA and SQIVND (reference sequence). The CDR3 sequence is 13 residues long. The chain's CDR3 is CASTVTGETEAFF. CDR3 sequence (DNA): TGTGCCAGTACGGTGACAGGGGAGACTGAAGCTTTCTTT.

This clone was observed a few times. J is TRBJ1-6 and V is TRBV2, with 9 bases identical to TRBD1. V was clipped by 3 bases and J by 7 bases; unmatched bases: 10. The germline V gene has CDR1 SNHLY and CDR2 FYNNEI. There are 17 residues in the CDR3. The CDR3 loop is CASSERIVGQGNSPLHF. The DNA of the CDR3 is TGTGCCAGCAGTGAGCGTATTGTGGGACAGGGCAATTCACCCCTCCACTTT.

The V and J genes are TRBV6-5 and TRBJ1-2, with D possibly matching TRBD1 (6 bases). CDR1 MNHEY and CDR2 SVGAGI come from the germline V gene. The CDR3 runs to 13 residues. V shed 6 bases and J shed 2 bases, with 10 bases lying between them. In DNA form, the CDR3 reads TGTGCCAGCAGGGGAACAGGGAACTATGGCTACACCTTC. This translates into CASRGTGNYGYTF.

The V and J genes are TRBV11-3 and TRBJ2-2; TRBD2 agrees at 12 bases. Germline CDR1 is SGHNT and CDR2 is YENEEA. The ends lost 4 bases at V and 6 bases at J; junction bases unmatched: 6. The CDR3 consists of 16 residues. The CDR3 coding sequence is TGTGCCAGCAGCTCTCTAGCGGGAGGGATGTCCGGGGAGCTGTTTTTT. Protein: CASSSLAGGMSGELFF.

The chain recombines TRBV6-5 with TRBJ2-1, with D possibly being TRBD1 (5 bases). V shed 4 bases and J shed 10 bases, with 8 bases lying between them. In germline, CDR1 is MNHEY, CDR2 SVGAGI. The CDR3 is 11 amino acids. The CDR3 protein is CASSSRTEQFF. The CDR3 region has the DNA TGTGCCAGCAGTTCCCGGACAGAGCAGTTCTTC.

This clone was observed a few times. V is TRBV2 and J is TRBJ2-1; TRBD2 matches at 7 bases. CDR3 length: 15 amino acids. Germline V CDR1 and CDR2: SNHLY, FYNNEI. Trimming took 4 bases from V and 0 from J; bases not matched to a gene: 3. The CDR3 loop is CASSAGTTSYNEQFF. Here the CDR3 DNA reads TGTGCCAGCAGTGCCGGGACTACCTCCTACAATGAGCAGTTCTTC. Complete variable domain (other parts from reference TRBV2 and TRBJ2-1): EPEVTQTPSHQVTQMGQEVILRCVPISNHLYFYWYRQILGQKVEFLVSFYNNEISEKSEIFDDQFSVERPDGSNFTLKIRSTKLEDSAMYFCASSAGTTSYNEQFFGPGTRLTVL.

The V call is TRBV10-2, the J call TRBJ1-1; no clear D. Germline V gene sequence: CDR1 WSHSY, CDR2 SAAADI. Trimming pared 6 bases from V and 1 base from J, leaving 9 bases between. This CDR3 contains 13 residues. CDR3 protein: CASRRRENTEAFF. In DNA form, the CDR3 reads TGCGCCAGCAGGAGAAGGGAGAACACTGAAGCTTTCTTT.

This chain joins TRBV6-2 or TRBV6-3 and TRBJ2-2; the match to TRBD2 covers 11 bases. Germline V CDR1 and CDR2: MNHEY, SVGEGT. Germline trimming cut 2 bases from V and 1 base from J; bases unmatched to any gene: 3. This CDR3 has 17 amino acids. The DNA of the CDR3 is TGTGCCAGCAGTTACGCCGGACTAGCGGGGAACACCGGGGAGCTGTTTTTT. It is translated as CASSYAGLAGNTGELFF.